The clone carrying this TCR beta chain has only a few counts. The antigen is not known. This CDR3 comprises 15 residues. J gave up 8 bases and V 4 bases, and 9 bases lay outside the gene matches. Germline CDR1 is SEHNR and CDR2 is FQNEAQ (reference sequence). This entry belongs to a study of T-cell memory formation after mild COVID-19. Study-level information: Clusters of TCRs were largely donor specific.

Overall study findings and caveats: CD4+ contracting clones were mainly CM and EM; CD8+ ones, EMRA.

TCRdb analysed the 5' RACE reads with MiXCR anew, one entry per CDR3 protein. The data hold 350,000 to 450,000 distinct CDR3 sequences, with 25% to 30% observed a single time. The sequenced material came from PBMCs or a T cell subset sorted from them (not recorded which). This clonotype was obtained from an adult woman who had mild COVID-19 (a few samples of this study predate the infection). Cell type and time point are not known. V and J are TRBV7-9 and TRBJ2-1; TRBD1 matches at 9 bases. The CDR3 loop is CASSYGTGWGDEQFF. DNA for the CDR3: TGTGCCAGCAGCTACGGGACAGGGTGGGGAGATGAGCAGTTCTTC.